This TCR beta chain was recorded in a study of control samples from healthy donors and cancer patients. The CDR3 has 15 amino acids. CDR1 LGHNA and CDR2 YNFKEQ come from the germline V gene. Trimming stripped 1 base from V and 2 bases from J, with 11 bases between. The data were produced by immunoSEQ multiplex PCR, yet TCRdb's version contains in-frame clones alone and is incomplete. This sample has 150,000 or so clones, with about 94% found just once. This chain joins TRBV4-2 and TRBJ1-2, with D tentatively TRBD1 (6 bases). The sequence came from a middle-aged woman in good health. The sequenced sample consisted of blood. The CDR3 region is CASSQAEGQNYGYTF. The CDR3 nucleotides are TGTGCCAGCAGCCAAGCCGAAGGACAGAACTATGGCTACACCTTC.